This record covers a single T cell receptor (beta chain). This clonotype showed up just once. Its antigen specificity is not known. Given a much more abundant clone one base away, this may be a read error. Per the germline V gene (reference sequence), LGHDT is the CDR1 and YNNKEL is the CDR2. The CDR3 contains 11 residues, cysteine and phenylalanine counted. The sequence is cut down to CDR3 DNA, 33 bases in frame from base 1. According to the study, the label for this sample's time point signals: blood at routine non-recurrence follow-up after resection. Whole RNA extracted from tumor and nontumor lung tissue, or from cryopreserved PBMC samples, was used for TCR sequencing without cell sorting. Only patients for whom sufficient RNA was available from at least two tumor regions were selected for TCR sequencing. This sample is part of a study of spatial heterogeneity in lung cancer (dated by TCRdb to between 2018 and 2020). Concerning the study at large: Donors were about 70 patients with early-stage, untreated non-small cell lung cancer from the lung TRACERx cohort. In non-small cell lung cancer, the study quantitatively compared TCR alpha and beta repertoires across several tumor regions, matched nontumor lung, and blood. In the raw uncorrected reads, each unique combination of TCR and UMI appeared on average more than ten times. The study linked features of the TCR repertoire to counts of nonsynonymous mutations, which were determined by whole-exome sequencing of tumor tissue. Beta-chain transcripts were consistently detected in greater numbers than alpha-chain transcripts, which likely reflected higher beta-chain transcript abundance. Both alpha and beta chains were TCR-sequenced in 200 to 250 tumor regions, 64 matched nontumor lung samples and 55 to 60 PBMC samples obtained at surgery. Follow-up PBMC samples were sequenced whenever the samples were available, and the median time to follow-up was approximately 24 months after resection. Overall results and qualifications from the work: Only roughly 14 patients were included in comparisons of baseline and follow-up blood repertoires. Confirming at a functional level the hypothesis that regional TCRs recognize regional mutations was considered to require additional single-cell paired TCR alpha and beta sequencing. Ubiquitous expanded tumor TCRs showed up in blood more often at tumor resection than at routine follow-up.

The receptor library was made with 5' RACE. TCRdb names NextSeq 500 as the instrument used. In the TCR library protocol, a unique molecular identifier was attached to each TCR cDNA molecule so that PCR and sequencing errors could be corrected. Turning to the authors' computational methods: Decombinator tools were used for TCR identification, UMI-based error correction and CDR3 extraction. Expanded TCRs were defined as those above a frequency of 2 per 1,000, corresponding to the top 1% of the tumor frequency distribution. Renyi diversity was calculated using the R vegan package after each repertoire was subsampled 100 times to 5,000 TCRs. To build CDR3 similarity networks, amino acid triplet string-kernel similarity was used, and CDR3s were connected when their pairwise similarity was above 0.82. The public reads were quality trimmed at Q25 with fastp and then assembled into clones with MiXCR by TCRdb, keeping productive beta chains. Rows merge per CDR3 protein into single entries with the most common DNA and genes. These V and J calls are TCRdb output, not the study's own analysis. The sample has roughly 71,000 distinct CDR3 sequences on record, roughly 9% of them singletons. The ten largest clones take up approximately 2% of the sample.

The sequence joins TRBV3-1 to TRBJ2-1; the D gene is perhaps TRBD1 or TRBD2, as each covers 5 bases. The sequence was obtained from a female donor with early-stage non-small cell lung cancer. The starting material was PBMCs, obtained at follow-up. CDR3 region: CASSGGEEQLF. The bases read TGTGCCAGCAGCGGGGGTGAAGAGCAGCTCTTC.